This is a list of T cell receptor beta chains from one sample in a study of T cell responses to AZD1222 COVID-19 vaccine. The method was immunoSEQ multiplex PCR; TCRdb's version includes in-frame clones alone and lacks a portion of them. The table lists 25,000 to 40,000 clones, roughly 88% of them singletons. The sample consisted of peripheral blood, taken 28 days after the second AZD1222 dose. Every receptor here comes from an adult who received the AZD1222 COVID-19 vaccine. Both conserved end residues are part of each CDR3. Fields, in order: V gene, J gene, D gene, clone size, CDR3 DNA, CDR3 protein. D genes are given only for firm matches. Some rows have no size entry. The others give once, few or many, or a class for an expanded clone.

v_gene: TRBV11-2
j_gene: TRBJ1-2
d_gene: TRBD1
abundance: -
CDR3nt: TGTGCCAGCAAGACCACAGGGGGAAGGTGGTATGGCTACACCTTC
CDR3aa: CASKTTGGRWYGYTF

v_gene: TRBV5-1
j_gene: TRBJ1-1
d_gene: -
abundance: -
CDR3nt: TGCGCCAGCAGCTTTGGAGGGACTGAAGCTTTCTTT
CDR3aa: CASSFGGTEAFF

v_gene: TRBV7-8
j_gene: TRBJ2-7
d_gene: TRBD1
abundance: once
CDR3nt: TGTGCCAGCAGCTCGGGACAGGAGCACTACGAGCAGTACTTC
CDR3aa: CASSSGQEHYEQYF

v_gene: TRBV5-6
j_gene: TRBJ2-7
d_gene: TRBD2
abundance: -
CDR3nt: TGTGCCAGCAGCTTGTTCCGGGGGGACCCGACTTACGAGCAGTACTTC
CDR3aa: CASSLFRGDPTYEQYF

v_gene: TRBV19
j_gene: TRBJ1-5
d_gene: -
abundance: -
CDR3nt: TGTGCCAGTAGTATACAGGAGGGTCGCAATCAGCCCCAGCATTTT
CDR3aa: CASSIQEGRNQPQHF

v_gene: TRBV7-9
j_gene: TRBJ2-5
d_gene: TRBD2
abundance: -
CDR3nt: TGTGCCAGCAGCTTTGGGACTAGCGGGGGACAAGAGACCCAGTACTTC
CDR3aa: CASSFGTSGGQETQYF

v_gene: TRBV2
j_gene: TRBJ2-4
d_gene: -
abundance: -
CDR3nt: TGTGCCAGCCAACTATCGGAGGGGACAGATAAAAACATTCAGTACTTC
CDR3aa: CASQLSEGTDKNIQYF

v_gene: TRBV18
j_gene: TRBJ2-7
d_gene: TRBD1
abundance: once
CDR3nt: TGTGCCAGCCTTGACAGGGACGGAACCTACGAGCAGTACTTC
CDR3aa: CASLDRDGTYEQYF

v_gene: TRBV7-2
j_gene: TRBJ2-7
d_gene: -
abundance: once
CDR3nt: TGTGCCAGCAGCCAAGGGCGTGGGGGGTACGAGCAGTACTTC
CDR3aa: CASSQGRGGYEQYF

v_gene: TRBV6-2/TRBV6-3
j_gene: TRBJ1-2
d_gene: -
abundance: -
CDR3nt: TGTGCCAGCCGCCAGGCGGGGAACTATGGCTACACCTTC
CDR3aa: CASRQAGNYGYTF

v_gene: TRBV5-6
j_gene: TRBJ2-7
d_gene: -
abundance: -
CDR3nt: TGTGCCAGCAGCTTGGTTACAGGTTACGAGCAGTACTTC
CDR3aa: CASSLVTGYEQYF

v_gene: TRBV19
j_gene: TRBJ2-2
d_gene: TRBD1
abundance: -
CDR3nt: TGTGCCAGTAGTAGGGGACAGGGGGACACCGGGGAGCTGTTTTTT
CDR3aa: CASSRGQGDTGELFF

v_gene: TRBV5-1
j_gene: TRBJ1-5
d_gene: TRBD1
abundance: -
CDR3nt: TGCGCCAGCAGCAGCGGACAGGGGAGCAATCAGCCCCAGCATTTT
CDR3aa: CASSSGQGSNQPQHF

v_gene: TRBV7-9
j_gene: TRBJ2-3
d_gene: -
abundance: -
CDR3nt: TGTGCCAGCAGCTTGACCATTTATGGGACAGATACGCAGTATTTT
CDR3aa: CASSLTIYGTDTQYF

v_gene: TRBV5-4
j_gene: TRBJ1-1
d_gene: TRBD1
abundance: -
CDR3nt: TGTGCCAGCAGCTGGGGACAGACGAACACTGAAGCTTTCTTT
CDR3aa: CASSWGQTNTEAFF

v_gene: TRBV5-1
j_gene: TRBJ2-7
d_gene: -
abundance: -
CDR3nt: TGCGCCAGCAGCTTGGAATACAGGGAGGCCGTGCAGTACTTC
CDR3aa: CASSLEYREAVQYF

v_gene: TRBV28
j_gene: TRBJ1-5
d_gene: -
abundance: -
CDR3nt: TGTGCCAGCAGGTACCGGGACCGTCATCAGCCCCAGCATTTT
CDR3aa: CASRYRDRHQPQHF

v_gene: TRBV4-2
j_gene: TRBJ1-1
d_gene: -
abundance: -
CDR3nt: TGTGCCAGCAGCCAGGCGGGACTCTGGAACACTGAAGCTTTCTTT
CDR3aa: CASSQAGLWNTEAFF

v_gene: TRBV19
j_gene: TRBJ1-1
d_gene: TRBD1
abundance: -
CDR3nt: TGTGCCAGTAGTCACCGGGACAGAAACAGTATGAACACTGAAGCTTTCTTT
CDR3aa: CASSHRDRNSMNTEAFF

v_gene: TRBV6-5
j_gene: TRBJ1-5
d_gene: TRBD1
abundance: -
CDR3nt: TGTGCCAGCAGTTACTCGGGACAGCACAATCAGCCCCAGCATTTT
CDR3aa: CASSYSGQHNQPQHF

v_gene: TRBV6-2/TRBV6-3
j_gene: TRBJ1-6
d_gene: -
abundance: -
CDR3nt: TGTGCCAGCAGCCCCCACTCCGGGACCGAGTATAATTCACCCCTCCACTTT
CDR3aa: CASSPHSGTEYNSPLHF

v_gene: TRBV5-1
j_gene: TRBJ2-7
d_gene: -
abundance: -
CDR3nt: TGCGCCAGCAGACAGGGATTGGGGGGCATAAACGAGCAGTACTTC
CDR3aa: CASRQGLGGINEQYF

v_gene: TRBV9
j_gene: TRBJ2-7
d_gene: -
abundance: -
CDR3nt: TGTGCCAGCAGCGCCTCCGGGACCTACTACGAGCAGTACTTC
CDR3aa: CASSASGTYYEQYF

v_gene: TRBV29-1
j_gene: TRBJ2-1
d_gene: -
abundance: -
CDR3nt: TGCAGCGTTGAACCGGACAATGAGCAGTTCTTC
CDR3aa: CSVEPDNEQFF

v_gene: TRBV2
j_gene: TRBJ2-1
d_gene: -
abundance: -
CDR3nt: TGTGCCAGCAGTGTTATACAGGACAATGAGCAGTTCTTC
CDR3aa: CASSVIQDNEQFF

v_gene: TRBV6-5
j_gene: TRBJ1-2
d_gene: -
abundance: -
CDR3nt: TGTGCCAGCAAAGATCAGGGGCCTAGCTATGGCTACACCTTC
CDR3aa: CASKDQGPSYGYTF

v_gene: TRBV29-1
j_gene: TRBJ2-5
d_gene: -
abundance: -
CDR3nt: TGCAGCGGAATGGCGGAGACCCAGTACTTC
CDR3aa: CSGMAETQYF

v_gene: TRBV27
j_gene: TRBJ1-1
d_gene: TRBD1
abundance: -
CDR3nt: TGTGCCAGCAGTTTGGGACAGGGGAGGGCTTTCTTT
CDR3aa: CASSLGQGRAFF

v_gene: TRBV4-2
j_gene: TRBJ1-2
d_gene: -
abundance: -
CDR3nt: TGTGCCAGCAGCCGCAGGGAGAGGGGTAACTATGGCTACACCTTC
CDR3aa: CASSRRERGNYGYTF

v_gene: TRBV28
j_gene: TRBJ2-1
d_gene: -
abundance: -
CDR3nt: TGTGCCAGCAGTTACGGTTCAATTGTCGGGCAGTTCTTC
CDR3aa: CASSYGSIVGQFF

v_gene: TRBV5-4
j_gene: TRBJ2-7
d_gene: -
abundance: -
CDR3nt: TGTGCCAGCAGCTTAGTTGGGCAGGCCTACGAGCAGTACTTC
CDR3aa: CASSLVGQAYEQYF

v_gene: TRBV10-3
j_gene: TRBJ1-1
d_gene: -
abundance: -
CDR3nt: TGTGCCATCAGTGAGGGGGGGCGGGACACTGAAGCTTTCTTT
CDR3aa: CAISEGGRDTEAFF

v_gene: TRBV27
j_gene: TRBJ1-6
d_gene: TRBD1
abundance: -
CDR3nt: TGTGCCAGCAGTTTTCGGGACAGTAATTCACCCCTCCACTTT
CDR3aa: CASSFRDSNSPLHF

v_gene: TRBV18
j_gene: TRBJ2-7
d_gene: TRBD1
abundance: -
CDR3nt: TGTGCCAGCTCACTTCAGGGGGACTACGAGCAGTACTTC
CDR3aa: CASSLQGDYEQYF

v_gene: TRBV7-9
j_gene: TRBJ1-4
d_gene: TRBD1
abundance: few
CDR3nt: TGTGCCAGCAGCCCGGACAGGGGGGCTGAAAAACTGTTTTTT
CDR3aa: CASSPDRGAEKLFF

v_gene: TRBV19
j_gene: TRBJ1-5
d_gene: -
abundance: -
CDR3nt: TGTGCCAGTAGTCTCCAGTATCAGCCCCAGCATTTT
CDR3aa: CASSLQYQPQHF

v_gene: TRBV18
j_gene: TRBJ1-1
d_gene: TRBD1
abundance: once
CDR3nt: TGTGCCAGCTCACCACAGACAGGGGATACTGAAGCTTTCTTT
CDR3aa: CASSPQTGDTEAFF

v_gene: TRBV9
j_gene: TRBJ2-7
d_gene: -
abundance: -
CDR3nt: TGTGCCAGCAGCTCCCGTCGAGGGGAGACCTACGAGCAGTACTTC
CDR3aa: CASSSRRGETYEQYF

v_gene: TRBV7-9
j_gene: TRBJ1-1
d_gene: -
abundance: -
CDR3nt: TGTGCCAGCAGCTTAGCGTCGGCCACTGAAGCTTTCTTT
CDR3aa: CASSLASATEAFF

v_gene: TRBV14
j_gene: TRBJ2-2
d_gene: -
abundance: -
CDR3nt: TGTGCCAGCAGCCACCTCGCCGCCGGGACGGACGAAACCGGGGAGCTGTTTTTT
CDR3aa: CASSHLAAGTDETGELFF

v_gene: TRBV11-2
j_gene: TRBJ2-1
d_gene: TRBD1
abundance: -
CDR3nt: TGTGCCAGCAGCTTGGCGCAGGGGGCAATAGCAAATGAGCAGTTCTTC
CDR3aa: CASSLAQGAIANEQFF

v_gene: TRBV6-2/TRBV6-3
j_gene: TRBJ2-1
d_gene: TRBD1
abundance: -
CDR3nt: TGTGCCAGCAGCCGAGACAGGGTCGCGTACAATGAGCAGTTCTTC
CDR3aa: CASSRDRVAYNEQFF

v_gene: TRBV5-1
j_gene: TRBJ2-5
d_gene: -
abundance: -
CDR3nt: TGCGCCAGCAGCTTGGTGTCAGCCCAAGAGACCCAGTACTTC
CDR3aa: CASSLVSAQETQYF

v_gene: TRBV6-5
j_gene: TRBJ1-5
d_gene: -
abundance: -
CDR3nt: TGTGCCAGCAGTTACGCGTCTAGCAATCAGCCCCAGCATTTT
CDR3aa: CASSYASSNQPQHF

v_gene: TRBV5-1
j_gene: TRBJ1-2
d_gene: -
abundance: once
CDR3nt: TGCGCCAGCAGCTTGGGAGGGGGTGTCTATGGCTACACCTTC
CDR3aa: CASSLGGGVYGYTF

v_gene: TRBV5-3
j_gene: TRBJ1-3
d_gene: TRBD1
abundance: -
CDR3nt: TGTGCCAGAAGCTGGGGACAGACCAACTCTGGAAACACCATATATTTT
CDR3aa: CARSWGQTNSGNTIYF

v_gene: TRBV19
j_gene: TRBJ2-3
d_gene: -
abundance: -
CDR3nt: TGTGCCAGTAGTATTGGAGGGGTTGCAGATACGCAGTATTTT
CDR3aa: CASSIGGVADTQYF

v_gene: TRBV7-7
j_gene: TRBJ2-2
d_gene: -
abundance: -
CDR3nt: TGTGCTAGCAGCTTAGACCGGTCTGGGGAGCTGTTTTTT
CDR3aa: CASSLDRSGELFF

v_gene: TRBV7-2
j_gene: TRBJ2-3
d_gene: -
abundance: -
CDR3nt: TGTGCCAGCAGCGAACTCCGTTCCGGGGGATCAGATACGCAGTATTTT
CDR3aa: CASSELRSGGSDTQYF

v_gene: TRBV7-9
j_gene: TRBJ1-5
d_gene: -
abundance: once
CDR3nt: TGTGCCAGCAGCTCAACAAATCAGCCCCAGCATTTT
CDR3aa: CASSSTNQPQHF

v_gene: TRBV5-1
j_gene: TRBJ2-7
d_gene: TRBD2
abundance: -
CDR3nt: TGCGCCAGCAGCTTGGGAGGGACTAGCGGGAAATACGAGCAGTACTTC
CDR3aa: CASSLGGTSGKYEQYF

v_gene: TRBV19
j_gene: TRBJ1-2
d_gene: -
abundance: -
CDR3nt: TGTGCCAGTAGCCCCACAAACAGACAGAGCTACACCTTC
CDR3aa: CASSPTNRQSYTF

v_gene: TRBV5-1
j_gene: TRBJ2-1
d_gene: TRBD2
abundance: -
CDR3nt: TGCGCCAGCAGCTTAACTAGCGGGGGGGATGAGCAGTTCTTC
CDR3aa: CASSLTSGGDEQFF

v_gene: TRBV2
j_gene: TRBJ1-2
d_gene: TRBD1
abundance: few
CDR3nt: TGTGCCAGCAGTTTACAGGGGGCGTATGGCTACACCTTC
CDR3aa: CASSLQGAYGYTF

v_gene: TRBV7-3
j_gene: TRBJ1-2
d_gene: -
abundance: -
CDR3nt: TGTGCCAGCAGCTTATCGGGAGGGGCGGTTAACTATGGCTACACCTTC
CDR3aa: CASSLSGGAVNYGYTF